One and the same sample provided the 15 T cell receptor beta chains below, sequenced in a study of blood T cell repertoires in COVID-19. Sequencing was performed with immunoSEQ multiplex PCR; in TCRdb, only in-frame clones are kept and a portion is missing. Here the sample spans 350,000 or so clones, approximately 90% being singletons. The sequencing input was peripheral blood. The receptors were gathered from a woman aged 55-70 years with COVID-19, enrolled during active disease.

V is TRBV7-2 and J is TRBJ1-1; D unresolved. The V and J ends lost 3 bases and 0 bases respectively, with 14 bases between them. This CDR3 has 16 residues. Germline values: CDR1 SGHTA, CDR2 FQGNSA. The DNA of the CDR3 is TGTGCCAGCAGCTTTTTTACGGTAACGATGAACACTGAAGCTTTCTTT. This translates into CASSFFTVTMNTEAFF. The full variable domain, rest sourced from reference TRBV7-2 and TRBJ1-1, is GAGVSQSPSNKVTEKGKDVELRCDPISGHTALYWYRQSLGQGLEFLIYFQGNSAPDKSGLPSDRFSAERTGGSVSTLTIQRTQQEDSAVYLCASSFFTVTMNTEAFFGQGTRLTVV.

This chain joins TRBV2 and TRBJ1-1; possibly TRBD1 for D (5 bases). This CDR3 is built from 12 residues. Germline values: CDR1 SNHLY, CDR2 FYNNEI. V was cut by 10 bases and J by 8 bases, with 17 bases left in between. CDR3: CATRDSRGEAFF. In DNA, the CDR3 is TGTGCCACCCGGGACTCCCGGGGGGAAGCTTTCTTT.

This chain links TRBV19 with TRBJ1-2; no clear D. Between the trimmed V and J ends, which lost 3 bases and 0 bases, there was a span of 20 bases. CDR1 and CDR2 (germline): LNHDA, SQIVND (reference sequence). The CDR3 is made up of 18 amino acids. In nucleotides, the CDR3 is TGTGCCAGTAGTATTGTTTTTGGTCCCAGGACTACTAACTATGGCTACACCTTC. It is translated as CASSIVFGPRTTNYGYTF.

The V call is TRBV5-1, the J call TRBJ1-1; D remains ambiguous. Deletions cut 0 bases from V and 7 bases from J, with 7 bases between. This CDR3 comprises 12 residues. The V gene's germline CDR1 is SGHRS and CDR2 YFSETQ. CDR3 loop: CASSLGGLEAFF. The CDR3 DNA follows: TGCGCCAGCAGCTTGGGAGGGCTTGAAGCTTTCTTT.

The rearrangement uses TRBV10-2 and TRBJ1-1, with 9 bases fitting TRBD1. CDR3 length: 15 amino acids. The trim removed 8 bases at V and 1 base at J, leaving 8 bases unmatched. Germline V lookup: CDR1 WSHSY, CDR2 SAAADI. This CDR3 is CASRDTGGQNTEAFF. The DNA for the CDR3 is TGCGCCAGCCGAGATACAGGGGGCCAGAACACTGAAGCTTTCTTT.

V gene TRBV3-1 (or the pseudogene TRBV3-2) combines with J gene TRBJ1-2, with D possibly matching TRBD1 (5 bases). V was shortened by 5 bases and J by 4 bases, with 17 bases between the two germline ends. CDR3 size: 15 residues. Germline V gives CDR1 LGHDT, CDR2 YNNKEL (reference sequence). The CDR3 sequence: CASSERGRYIYGYTF. The CDR3 DNA reads as TGTGCCAGCAGCGAAAGGGGCAGATACATCTATGGCTACACCTTC.

To note about this clone: The junction shows a germline mismatch at one end, possibly a read error. V and J are TRBV27 and TRBJ1-6, with TRBD1 matching over 7 bases. Per the germline V gene, CDR1 is MNHEY and CDR2 is SMNVEV (reference sequence). The CDR3 consists of 16 residues. CDR3 amino acids: CASRLTTGVPNSPLHF. CDR3 bases: TGTGCCAGCCGTTTGACAACAGGGGTCCCTAATTCACCCCTCCACTTT.

The chain has TRBV20-1 and TRBJ2-3; no firm D call. Germline CDR1 DFQATT, CDR2 SNEGSKA (reference sequence). V was pared by 3 bases and J by 0 bases, with 10 bases between. This CDR3 has 14 residues. The CDR3 loop is CSASLSQSTDTQYF. In DNA form, the CDR3 reads TGCAGTGCTAGTCTTTCCCAGAGCACAGATACGCAGTATTTT.

The chain combines TRBV18 with TRBJ1-2; no clear D gene. The germline CDR1 and CDR2 sequences are KGHSH and LQKENI. The V gene lost 1 base and the J gene lost 4 bases, with 19 bases spanning the gap. This CDR3 has 17 residues. The CDR3 bases are TGTGCCAGCTCACCACAATACCTCCCCGGGTCCATCTATGGCTACACCTTC. Protein product: CASSPQYLPGSIYGYTF.

The chain has TRBV19 and TRBJ1-2, with 9 bases that match TRBD1. The trim removed 5 bases at V and 4 bases at J, leaving 8 bases unmatched. The CDR3 runs to 15 residues. Germline assignment: CDR1 LNHDA and CDR2 SQIVND (reference sequence). The CDR3: CASSPRDRATYGYTF. DNA for the CDR3: TGTGCCAGTAGTCCCCGGGACAGGGCTACCTATGGCTACACCTTC.

The V call is TRBV19, the J call TRBJ1-5, with 8 bases matching TRBD1. V shed 7 bases, J shed 0 bases, and the junction held 8 bases outside the gene matches. CDR1 LNHDA and CDR2 SQIVND come from the germline V gene (reference sequence). The CDR3 runs to 16 residues. The CDR3 DNA is TGTGCCAGTACGAAGACAGGGGCCCATAGCAATCAGCCCCAGCATTTT. This gives the protein CASTKTGAHSNQPQHF. Supplemented by reference TRBV19 and TRBJ1-5, the full variable domain reads DGGITQSPKYLFRKEGQNVTLSCEQNLNHDAMYWYRQDPGQGLRLIYYSQIVNDFQKGDIAEGYSVSREKKESFPLTVTSAQKNPTAFYLCASTKTGAHSNQPQHFGDGTRLSIL.

The chain combines TRBV28 with TRBJ1-1; 9 bases align to TRBD1. The CDR3 length is 16 residues. The germline V gene has CDR1 MDHEN and CDR2 SYDVKM. The V gene end was trimmed by 3 bases and the J gene end by 1 base; junction bases not matched to a gene: 6. CDR3 loop: CASSLSPGQGNTEAFF. In DNA, the CDR3 is TGTGCCAGCAGTTTGTCACCGGGACAGGGGAACACTGAAGCTTTCTTT.

This chain joins TRBV5-1 and TRBJ1-1; TRBD1 matches at 7 bases. Germline V gene sequence: CDR1 SGHRS, CDR2 YFSETQ. The J segment lost 6 bases and the V segment lost 4 bases, leaving 15 bases of the junction unmatched. The CDR3 has 16 amino acids. CDR3 residues: CASSRQGVGVGAEAFF. DNA for the CDR3: TGCGCCAGCAGCCGACAGGGAGTGGGGGTTGGCGCTGAAGCTTTCTTT.

This clone was seen just once. The chain couples TRBV5-1 to TRBJ1-4; TRBD1 aligns across 9 bases. The germline V gene has CDR1 SGHRS and CDR2 YFSETQ. This CDR3 comprises 14 residues. Losses at the gene ends were 0 bases for V and 11 bases for J; bases not matched to a gene: 5. The CDR3 DNA reads as TGCGCCAGCAGCTTGGAGGGACAGGGAAACAAACTGTTTTTT. Amino acid sequence: CASSLEGQGNKLFF.

This clone was recorded once. V is TRBV30 and J is TRBJ1-1; the D gene is possibly TRBD1 (6 bases). V gave up 0 bases and J gave up 2 bases, with 13 bases separating them. Looked up from germline, CDR1 is GTSNPN and CDR2 is SVGIG (reference sequence). This CDR3 region has 15 residues. CDR3 sequence: CAWSVQGGRNTEAFF. The CDR3 region has the DNA TGTGCCTGGAGTGTACAGGGAGGGCGAAACACTGAAGCTTTCTTT.